This TCR beta chain was recovered during a study of T-cell reconstitution after alpha-beta-depleted transplantation in children. The study's findings and limits: Roughly two months post-transplant, alpha-beta T cells reportedly originated from several hundred graft clones that had expanded. Several patients had high TCRbeta diversity at day 60; it came from surviving recipient T cells and thymic progenitors. Newly produced T cells mostly provided counts and TCRbeta diversity after one year, as hyperexpanded clones declined.

As it was prepared, the TCRbeta library received unique molecular identifiers. TCRdb re-called the PCR reads with MiXCR, one entry per CDR3 protein. There are some 150,000 distinct CDR3 sequences in the sample; about 8.8% occur only once, and about a sixth lies in the top ten. Germline-derived CDR1 and CDR2 are MNHEY and SMNVEV (reference sequence). The CDR3 is 14 residues long. The V end was cut by 3 bases, the J end by 0 bases, with 6 bases between. This clonotype was counted at least ten times. Its antigen is as yet unknown. The sample consisted of PBMCs, mostly from graft donor cells, taken 180 days after TCRalphabeta/CD19-depleted stem cell transplant. The TCR sequence derives from a female patient between 2 and 10 years old who had a stem cell transplant for congenital amegakaryocytic thrombocytopenia, so the T cells may come from the graft donor. The gene calls are TRBV27 and TRBJ1-5; D unclear. The CDR3 region is CASSFWDSNQPQHF. The CDR3 coding sequence is TGTGCCAGCAGTTTCTGGGATAGCAATCAGCCCCAGCATTTT.